Listed below are T cell receptor beta chains from one sample, sequenced in a study of OX40 agonist ivuxolimab in advanced cancers. The data were produced by immunoSEQ multiplex PCR, yet TCRdb's version contains in-frame clones alone and is incomplete. The sample lists some 98,000 clones, about 91% seen once, with 0.3% to 0.4% in the top ten. Sample: CD4+ or CD8+ T cells sorted from blood, taken in a trial of the OX40 agonist ivuxolimab. The receptors stem from an adult with an advanced solid tumor such as melanoma, head and neck, liver or kidney cancer. Both conserved end residues are part of each CDR3. A D gene is named only where the DNA matches it firmly. The size of a clone is reported for some rows only, either as once, few or many, or as a class for expanded clones.

d_gene | j_gene | abundance | v_gene | CDR3aa
- | TRBJ1-1 | - | TRBV5-6 | CASSLFTGFKTEAFF
- | TRBJ1-1 | - | TRBV6-6 | CASSYSLTGEAFF
- | TRBJ1-5 | once | TRBV7-9 | CASSPGPGRNQPQHF
- | TRBJ2-1 | - | TRBV25-1 | CASSEAGIPGDEQFF
- | TRBJ1-1 | - | TRBV28 | CASSTRVGGWNTEAFF
- | TRBJ2-7 | - | TRBV7-2 | CASSLSGAGPYEQYF
- | TRBJ2-1 | - | TRBV7-2 | CASSLGLAYNEQFF
- | TRBJ2-1 | - | TRBV12-2 | CASRLGGLAGGGDNEQFF
- | TRBJ1-2 | - | TRBV6-1 | CASSEPPGALGYTF
- | TRBJ1-2 | - | TRBV9 | CASSSQPNSAGYTF